This T cell receptor (beta chain) emerged from a study of T cells in Graves' hyperthyroidism and ophthalmopathy. The V gene lost 6 bases and the J gene lost 8 bases, with 20 bases spanning the gap. From germline, CDR1 is SNHLY and CDR2 FYNNEI. This CDR3 has 15 amino acids. To note about this clonotype: As yet, its antigen is unknown.

Amplification targeted TCR beta CDR3 regions from RNA transcripts. The TCR CDR3 first-round RT-PCR relied on the HTBI primer set. TCRdb reprocessed the multiplex PCR reads via MiXCR and lists one record per CDR3 protein. Here the sample spans almost 600,000 distinct CDR3 sequences, over 11% being singletons. The blood sample dates from first hyperthyroidism diagnosis, preceding any ophthalmopathy symptoms. General study findings and limits: Blood shared most expanded thyroid clonotypes above 0.001.

The specimen was blood. This sequence originates from a woman between 25 and 40 years old with Graves' hyperthyroidism that later progressed to Graves' ophthalmopathy. The rearrangement uses TRBV2 and TRBJ2-1, with D maybe TRBD2 (6 bases). CDR3 loop: CASSRLEGVQDEQFF. The CDR3 nucleotides read TGTGCCAGCAGCCGACTAGAGGGAGTTCAGGATGAGCAGTTCTTC.